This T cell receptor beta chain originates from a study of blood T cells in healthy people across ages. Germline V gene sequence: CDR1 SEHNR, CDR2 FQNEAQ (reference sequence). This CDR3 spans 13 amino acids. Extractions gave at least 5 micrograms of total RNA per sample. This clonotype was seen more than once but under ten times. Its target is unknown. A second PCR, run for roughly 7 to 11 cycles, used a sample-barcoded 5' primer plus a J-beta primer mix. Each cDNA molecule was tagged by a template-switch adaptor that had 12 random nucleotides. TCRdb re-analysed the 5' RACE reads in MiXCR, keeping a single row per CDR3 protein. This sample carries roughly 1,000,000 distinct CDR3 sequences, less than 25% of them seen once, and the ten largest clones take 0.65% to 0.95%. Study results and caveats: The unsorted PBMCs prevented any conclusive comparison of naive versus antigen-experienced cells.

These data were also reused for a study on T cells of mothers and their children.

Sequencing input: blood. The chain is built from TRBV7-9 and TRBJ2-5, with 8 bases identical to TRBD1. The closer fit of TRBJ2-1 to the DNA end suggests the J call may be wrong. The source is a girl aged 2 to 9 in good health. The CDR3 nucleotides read TGTGCCAGCAGCTGGGGACAGGCTAGAGGGCAGTTCTTC. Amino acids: CASSWGQARGQFF.